This T cell receptor beta chain was retrieved from a study of vaccination and CD4 T cells after COVID-19. Study details: Stimuli were overlapping spike peptide pools of SARS-CoV-2 and three common cold coronaviruses (HCoV-NL63, HCoV-OC43, HCoV-229E).

Sample treatment: approximately nine-day PBMC culture with coronavirus spike peptide pools or control peptides (ViraFEST assay). Expanded clonotypes were found by TCR sequencing after peptide-pool stimulation (ViraFEST). Convalescent patients tested SARS-CoV-2 PCR positive from March to December 2020, before Alpha, Beta and Delta emerged. Trimming shortened V by 3 bases and J by 8 bases, and 14 bases separated the two germline ends. The CDR3 is made up of 13 amino acids. In germline, CDR1 is SGHRS, CDR2 YFSETQ. To note about this clonotype: No antigen is known for it.

The Oncomine TCR Beta short-read assay was applied to DNA of cultured CD4+ T cells. In TCRdb, the PCR reads were re-called with MiXCR into one record per CDR3 protein. The top ten hold around 5.6% of the sample, which has about 15,000 distinct CDR3 sequences, around 40% seen once. The sequence derives from a human donor who had recovered from COVID-19. The V and J genes are TRBV5-1 and TRBJ1-2; D uncertain. This specimen consisted of CD4+ T cells from blood, cultured in vitro, obtained before SARS-CoV-2 vaccination. The CDR3 DNA reads TGCGCCAGCAGCTCTGATTCTCCGGGCGGCTACACCTTC. Residues: CASSSDSPGGYTF.